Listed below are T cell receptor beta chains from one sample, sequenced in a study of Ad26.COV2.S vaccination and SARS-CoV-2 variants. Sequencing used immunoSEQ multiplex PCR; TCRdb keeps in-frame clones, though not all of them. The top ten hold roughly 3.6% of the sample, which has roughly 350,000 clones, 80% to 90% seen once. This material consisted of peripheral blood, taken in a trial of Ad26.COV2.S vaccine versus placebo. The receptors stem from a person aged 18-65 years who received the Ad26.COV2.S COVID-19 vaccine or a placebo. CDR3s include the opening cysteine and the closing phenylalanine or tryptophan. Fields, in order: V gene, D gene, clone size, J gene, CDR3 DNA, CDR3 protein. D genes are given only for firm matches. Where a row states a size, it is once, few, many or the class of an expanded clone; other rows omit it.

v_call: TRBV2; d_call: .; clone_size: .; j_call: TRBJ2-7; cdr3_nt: TGTGCCAGCAGCGTTGGACGGAACTACGAGCAGTACTTC; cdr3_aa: CASSVGRNYEQYF
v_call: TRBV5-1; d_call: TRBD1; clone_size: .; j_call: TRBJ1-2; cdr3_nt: TGCGCCACTTCAGGGACAGGGGTAGGAGGCTACACCTTC; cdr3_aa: CATSGTGVGGYTF
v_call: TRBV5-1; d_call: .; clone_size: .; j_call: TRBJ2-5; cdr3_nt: TGCGCCAGCACTACCCTCGAGGGGGGTGAGACCCAGTACTTC; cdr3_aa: CASTTLEGGETQYF
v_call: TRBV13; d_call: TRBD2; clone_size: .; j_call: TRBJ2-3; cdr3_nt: TGTGCCAGCAGCTACACTAGCGGGGGACCACGAGGCACAGATACGCAGTATTTT; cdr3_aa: CASSYTSGGPRGTDTQYF
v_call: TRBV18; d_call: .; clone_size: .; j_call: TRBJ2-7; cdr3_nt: TGTGCCAGCTCACCCGGACGGCTCCGGTCCTACGAGCAGTACTTC; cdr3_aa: CASSPGRLRSYEQYF
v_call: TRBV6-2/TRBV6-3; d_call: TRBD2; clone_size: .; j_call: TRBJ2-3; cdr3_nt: TGTGCCAGCAGTTGGATCGGAATGGGACTAGCGGGGAGCACAGATACGCAGTATTTT; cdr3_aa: CASSWIGMGLAGSTDTQYF
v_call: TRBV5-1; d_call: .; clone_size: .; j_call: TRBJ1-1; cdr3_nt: TGCGCCAGCAGCTTGACAGGGAGGGATACTGAAGCTTTCTTT; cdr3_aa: CASSLTGRDTEAFF
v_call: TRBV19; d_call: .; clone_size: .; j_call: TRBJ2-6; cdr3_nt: TGTGCCAGTAGTATCCCCTCTGGGGCCAACGTCCTGACTTTC; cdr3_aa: CASSIPSGANVLTF
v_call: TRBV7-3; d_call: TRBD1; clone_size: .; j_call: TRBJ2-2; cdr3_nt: TGTGCCAGCAGCCGTGGACAGGGGACCACCGGGGAGCTGTTTTTT; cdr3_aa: CASSRGQGTTGELFF
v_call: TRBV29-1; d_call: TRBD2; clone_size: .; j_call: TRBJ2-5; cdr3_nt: TGCAGCGTTGAAATGGCGGGGGGGCGAGGGGAGACCCAGTACTTC; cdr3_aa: CSVEMAGGRGETQYF
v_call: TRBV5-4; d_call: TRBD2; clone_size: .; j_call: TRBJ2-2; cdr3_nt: TGTGCCAGCAGACTAGGGACTAGCAGCGACACCGGGGAGCTGTTTTTT; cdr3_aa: CASRLGTSSDTGELFF
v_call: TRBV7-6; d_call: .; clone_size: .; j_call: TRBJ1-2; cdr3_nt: TGTGCCAGCAGCTCAGGATTTTCTAACTATGGCTACACCTTC; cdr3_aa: CASSSGFSNYGYTF
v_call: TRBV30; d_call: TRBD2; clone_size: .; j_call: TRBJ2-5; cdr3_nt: TGTGCCTGGAGTGGGGGACTAGCGGGTTTTCAAGAGACCCAGTACTTC; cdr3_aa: CAWSGGLAGFQETQYF
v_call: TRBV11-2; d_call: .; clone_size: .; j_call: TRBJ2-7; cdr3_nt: TGTGCCAGCAGCTTAGGGTCTCTGGTTGGCGAGCAGTACTTC; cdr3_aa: CASSLGSLVGEQYF
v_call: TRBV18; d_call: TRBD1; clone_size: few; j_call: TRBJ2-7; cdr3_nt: TGTGCCAGCTCACCGGACAGGGCGGCGTACGAGCAGTACTTC; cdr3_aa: CASSPDRAAYEQYF
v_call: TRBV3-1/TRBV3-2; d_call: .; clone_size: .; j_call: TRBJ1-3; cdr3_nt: TGTGCCAGCAGCCAAAACGGAGACTCTGGAAACACCATATATTTT; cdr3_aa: CASSQNGDSGNTIYF
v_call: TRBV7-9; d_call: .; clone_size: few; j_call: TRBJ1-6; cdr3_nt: TGTGCCAGCAGCCCCAGGGAATCACCCCTCCACTTT; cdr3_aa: CASSPRESPLHF
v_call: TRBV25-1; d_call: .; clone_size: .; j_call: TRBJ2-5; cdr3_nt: TGTGCCAGCAGTGAATATCGGGACCCGGAGACCCAGTACTTC; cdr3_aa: CASSEYRDPETQYF
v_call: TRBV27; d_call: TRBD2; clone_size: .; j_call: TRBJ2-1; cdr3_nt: TGTGCCAGCACCGGGACTAGGTTCCACAATGAGCAGTTCTTC; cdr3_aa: CASTGTRFHNEQFF
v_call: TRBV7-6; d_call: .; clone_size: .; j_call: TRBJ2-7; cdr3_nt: TGTGCCAGCAGCTTAGGGGGGGCACCCTACGAGCAGTACTTC; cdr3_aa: CASSLGGAPYEQYF
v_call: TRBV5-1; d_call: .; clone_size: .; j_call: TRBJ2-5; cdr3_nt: TGCGCCAGCAGCTTGACAGGGTCCTCGTCAGAGACCCAGTACTTC; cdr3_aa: CASSLTGSSSETQYF
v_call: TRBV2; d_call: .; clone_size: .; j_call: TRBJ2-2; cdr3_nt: TGTGCCAGCCGCCCAGCCGGGACCGGGGAGCTGTTTTTT; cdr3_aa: CASRPAGTGELFF
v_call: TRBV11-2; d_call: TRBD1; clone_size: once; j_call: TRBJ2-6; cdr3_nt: TGTGCCAGCAGCACTCACAGGGGCTCTGGGGCCAACGTCCTGACTTTC; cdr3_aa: CASSTHRGSGANVLTF
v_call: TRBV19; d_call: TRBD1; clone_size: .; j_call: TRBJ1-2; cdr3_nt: TGTGCCAGTAGAGAGGACAGGGACTATGGCTACACCTTC; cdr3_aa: CASREDRDYGYTF
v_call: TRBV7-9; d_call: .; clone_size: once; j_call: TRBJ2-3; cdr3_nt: TGTGCCAGCAGCTTACCACCCGTGGCAGATACGCAGTATTTT; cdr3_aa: CASSLPPVADTQYF
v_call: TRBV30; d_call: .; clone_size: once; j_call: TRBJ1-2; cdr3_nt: TGTGCCTGGAGTCCGACCGGGACTAACTATGGCTACACCTTC; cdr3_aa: CAWSPTGTNYGYTF
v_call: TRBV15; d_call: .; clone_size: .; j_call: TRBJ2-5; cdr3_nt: TGTGCCACCAGCCCCCGGGGGTCGGGTCCCGGGGAGACCCAGTACTTC; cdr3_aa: CATSPRGSGPGETQYF
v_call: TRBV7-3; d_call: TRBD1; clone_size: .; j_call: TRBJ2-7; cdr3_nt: TGTGCCAGCAGCTTAACAGGGGGACAGGGGGTCTACGAGCAGTACTTC; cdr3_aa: CASSLTGGQGVYEQYF
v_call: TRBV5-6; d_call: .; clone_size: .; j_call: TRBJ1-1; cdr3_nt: TGTGCCAGCAGCTTGGGGGTTTCCATGAACACTGAAGCTTTCTTT; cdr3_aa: CASSLGVSMNTEAFF
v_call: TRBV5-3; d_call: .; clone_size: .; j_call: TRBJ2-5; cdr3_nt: TGTGCCAGATTACGCCGGACGGGACGGAACACCCAAGAGACCCAGTACTTC; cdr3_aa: CARLRRTGRNTQETQYF
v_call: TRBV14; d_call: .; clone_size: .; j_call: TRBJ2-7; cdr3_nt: TGTGCCAGCAGCCAAAGGGCGGCCTACGAGCAGTACTTC; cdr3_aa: CASSQRAAYEQYF
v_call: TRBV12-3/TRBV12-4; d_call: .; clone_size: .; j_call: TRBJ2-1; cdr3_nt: TGTGCCAGCAACGACGGAGCAGGGCATGAGCAGTTCTTC; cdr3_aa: CASNDGAGHEQFF
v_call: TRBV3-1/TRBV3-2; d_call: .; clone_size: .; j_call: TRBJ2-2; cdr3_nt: TGTGCCAGCAGCCAAGGGGCGGCAAGCCGGGCCGGGGAGCTGTTTTTT; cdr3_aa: CASSQGAASRAGELFF
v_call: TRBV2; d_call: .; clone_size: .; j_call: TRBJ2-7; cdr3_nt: TGTGCCACCAATCCGGGACATACCTCCTACGAGCAGTACTTC; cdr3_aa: CATNPGHTSYEQYF
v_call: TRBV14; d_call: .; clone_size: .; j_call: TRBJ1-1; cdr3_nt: TGTGCCAGCAGCCGCACACTGAACACTGAAGCTTTCTTT; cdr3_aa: CASSRTLNTEAFF
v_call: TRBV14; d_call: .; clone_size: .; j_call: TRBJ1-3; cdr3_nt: TGTGCCAGCAGCTCCAGTGGCTCTGGAAACACCATATATTTT; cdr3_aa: CASSSSGSGNTIYF
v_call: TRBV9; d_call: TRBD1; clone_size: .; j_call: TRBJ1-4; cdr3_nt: TGTGCCAGCAGCACCGGGACAGGGGAAAAACTGTTTTTT; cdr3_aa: CASSTGTGEKLFF
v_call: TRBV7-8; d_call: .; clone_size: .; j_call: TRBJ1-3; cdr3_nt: TGTGCCAGCAGCTTAACCGGGAGGATGGGAAACACCATATATTTT; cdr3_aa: CASSLTGRMGNTIYF
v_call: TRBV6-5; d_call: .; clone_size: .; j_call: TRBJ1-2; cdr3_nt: TGTGCCAGCAGTCAACCCCGTGGGCCGTCTATGGGCTACACCTTC; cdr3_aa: CASSQPRGPSMGYTF
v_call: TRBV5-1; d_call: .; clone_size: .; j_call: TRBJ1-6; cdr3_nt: TGCGCCAGCAGCCTAGACCGAGGGGATAATTCACCCCTCCACTTT; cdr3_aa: CASSLDRGDNSPLHF
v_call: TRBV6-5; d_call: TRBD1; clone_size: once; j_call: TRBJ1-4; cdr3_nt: TGTGCCAGCAGTTGGACAGGAAATGAAAAACTGTTTTTT; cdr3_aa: CASSWTGNEKLFF
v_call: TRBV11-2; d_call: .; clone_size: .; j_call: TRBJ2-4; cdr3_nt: TGTGCCAGCAGCCACATAACGAAGGGGGCCAAAAACATTCAGTACTTC; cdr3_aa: CASSHITKGAKNIQYF
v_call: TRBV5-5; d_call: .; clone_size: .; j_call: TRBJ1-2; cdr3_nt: TGTGCCAGCAGCCCTTTAAGTAGAGCCTCTAACTATGGCTACACCTTC; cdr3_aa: CASSPLSRASNYGYTF
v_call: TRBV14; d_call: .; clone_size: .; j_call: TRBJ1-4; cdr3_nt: TGTGCCAGCAGCCAGGGGTGGTCAGACCCTAATGAAAAACTGTTTTTT; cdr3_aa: CASSQGWSDPNEKLFF
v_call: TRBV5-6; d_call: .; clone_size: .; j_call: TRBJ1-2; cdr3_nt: TGTGCCAGCAGCCCGGACAGACTTTACTATGGCTACACCTTC; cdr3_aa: CASSPDRLYYGYTF
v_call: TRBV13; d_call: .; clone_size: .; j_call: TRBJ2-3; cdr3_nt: TGTGCCAGCAGCAGGGGTAATACGCAGTATTTT; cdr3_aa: CASSRGNTQYF
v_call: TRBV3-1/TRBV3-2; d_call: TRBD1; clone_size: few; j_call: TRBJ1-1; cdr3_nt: TGTGCCAGCAGCCAAGAGTATACAGGGGGCGTCACTGAAGCTTTCTTT; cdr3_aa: CASSQEYTGGVTEAFF
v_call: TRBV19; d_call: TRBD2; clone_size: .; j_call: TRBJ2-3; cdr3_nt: TGTGCCAGTAGTATACATAGCCTAGCGGGGACGCTCGGCACAGATACGCAGTATTTT; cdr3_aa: CASSIHSLAGTLGTDTQYF
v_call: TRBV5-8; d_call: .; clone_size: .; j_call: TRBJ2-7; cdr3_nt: TGTGCCAGCAGCTTGGACAGAGGGTTCTACGAGCAGTACTTC; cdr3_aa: CASSLDRGFYEQYF
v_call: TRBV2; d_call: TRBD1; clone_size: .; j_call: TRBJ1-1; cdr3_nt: TGTGCCAGCAGGGGCGGACAGGGTAACACTGAAGCTTTCTTT; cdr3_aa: CASRGGQGNTEAFF
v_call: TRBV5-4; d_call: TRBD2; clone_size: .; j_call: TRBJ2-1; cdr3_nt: TGTGCCAGCAGCCCGGGCGGAGCGGGGGGTAGCTCCTACAATGAGCAGTTCTTC; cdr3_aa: CASSPGGAGGSSYNEQFF
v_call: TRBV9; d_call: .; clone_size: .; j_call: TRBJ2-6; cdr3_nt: TGTGCCAGCAGCGTAGCGGGTCGCGGGGCCAACGTCCTGACTTTC; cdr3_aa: CASSVAGRGANVLTF
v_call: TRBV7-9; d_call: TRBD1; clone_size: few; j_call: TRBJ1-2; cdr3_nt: TGTGCCAGCAGCCAACGACAGGGGTCTAAAGGCTACACCTTC; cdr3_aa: CASSQRQGSKGYTF
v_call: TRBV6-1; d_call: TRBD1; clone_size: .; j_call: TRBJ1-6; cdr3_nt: TGTGCCAGCAGTGGAGTAGGGACAGGCCTGCATAATTCACCCCTCCACTTT; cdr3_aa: CASSGVGTGLHNSPLHF
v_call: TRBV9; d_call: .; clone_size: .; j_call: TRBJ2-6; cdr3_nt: TGTGCCAGCACCCAAAGAGGCTCTGGGGCCAACGTCCTGACTTTC; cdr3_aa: CASTQRGSGANVLTF
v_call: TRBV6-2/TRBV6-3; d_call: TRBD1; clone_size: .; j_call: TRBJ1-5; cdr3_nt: TGTGCCAGCAGTCACGACAGGGGAGAGCATCAGCCCCAGCATTTT; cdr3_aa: CASSHDRGEHQPQHF
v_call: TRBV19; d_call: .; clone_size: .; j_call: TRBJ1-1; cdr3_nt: TGTGCCAGTAGTATAGCCCCAGGAGGGCTGGCTTTCTTT; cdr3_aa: CASSIAPGGLAFF